This T cell receptor beta chain stems from a study of shared clonotypes between healthy human individuals. Study-level information: The people who gave samples were two women and a few men aged 18 to 49. Study results and limitations: The expectation was that sequencing depth would affect clonotype sharing among donors.

Deep was the level at which the assay was run. An even split of each subset's genomic DNA across several immunoSEQ plates was performed. Sequencing used immunoSEQ multiplex PCR; TCRdb keeps in-frame clones, though not all of them. The sample holds hundreds of thousands of clones, 79% seen once. Points on this clone: Antigen: not known.

The trim removed 8 bases at V and 2 bases at J, leaving 12 bases unmatched. The CDR3 length is 15 residues. Germline V gene data show CDR1 as LGHNT and CDR2 as FRNRAP. This chain joins TRBV12-5 and TRBJ2-7; 7 positions match TRBD2. The source is a woman in her thirties or forties in good health. Some clones in this sample may be carry-over from other donors' samples. Sequencing used PBMCs. The CDR3, as DNA: TGTGCTAGTCGCTCGGTGGGGGGGTGTCCCTACGAGCAGTACTTC. Its translation: CASRSVGGCPYEQYF.